Detailed here is one TCR beta chain. The antigen is undetermined. This entry is derived from a study of identical twins. Study findings and constraints: Donors were not followed over many years; analysis was cross-sectional. Because invariant MAIT and iNKT cells could be present, zero-insertion analyses could be partly confounded. Sequences that were out-of-frame, alpha and twin-shared displayed an excess of low generation probability. Abundant beta clonotypes from cord blood had fewer insertions, unlike memory repertoires, which showed none.

A single record per CDR3 protein comes from TCRdb applying MiXCR to the 5' RACE reads. The table lists about 430,000 distinct CDR3 sequences, around a sixth of them singletons. The germline V gene has CDR1 ENHRY and CDR2 SYGVKD. V shed 8 bases, J shed 6 bases, and the junction held 9 bases outside the gene matches. CDR3 size: 14 residues. The sequencing input was naive T cells sorted from blood. The chain links TRBV10-3 to TRBJ2-7; TRBD1 agrees at 11 bases. This TCR was recovered from a man aged 45 to 65 in good health. This CDR3 reads CAIAGQGASLEQYF. Here the CDR3 DNA reads TGTGCCATCGCCGGACAGGGGGCAAGCCTCGAGCAGTACTTC.